The present T cell receptor beta chain was sequenced within a study of identical twins. Study-wide findings and caveats: Fewer insertions characterized abundant cord blood beta clonotypes, whereas memory repertoires showed none. Excess sharing by twins proved weaker in beta out-of-frame sequences.

This clonotype was seen more than once but under ten times. Its matching antigen is unknown. Germline V gene lookup returns CDR1 DFQATT and CDR2 SNEGSKA (reference sequence). V lost 6 bases and J 2 bases, leaving 11 bases between the germline ends. The length of the CDR3 is 13 residues. A single record per CDR3 protein comes from TCRdb applying MiXCR to the 5' RACE reads. This sample has roughly 690,000 distinct CDR3 sequences, with 21% found just once. A further study also used this sample, focusing on T cells expressing NK-cell markers. That paper adds: Dominant NKG2C+ clonotypes made up about 1.0-7.0% of CD8+ T cells in several donors. Similarly, these clonotypes led the CD3+CD56-NKG2C+ fraction as well in a few donors.

Sequenced input: PBMCs. This receptor was taken from a woman younger than 35 in good health. V and J are TRBV20-1 and TRBJ1-5; D may be TRBD1 (6 bases). CDR3 amino acids: CSALRQGNQPQHF. CDR3 nucleotide sequence: TGCAGTGCCTTACGACAGGGCAATCAGCCCCAGCATTTT.